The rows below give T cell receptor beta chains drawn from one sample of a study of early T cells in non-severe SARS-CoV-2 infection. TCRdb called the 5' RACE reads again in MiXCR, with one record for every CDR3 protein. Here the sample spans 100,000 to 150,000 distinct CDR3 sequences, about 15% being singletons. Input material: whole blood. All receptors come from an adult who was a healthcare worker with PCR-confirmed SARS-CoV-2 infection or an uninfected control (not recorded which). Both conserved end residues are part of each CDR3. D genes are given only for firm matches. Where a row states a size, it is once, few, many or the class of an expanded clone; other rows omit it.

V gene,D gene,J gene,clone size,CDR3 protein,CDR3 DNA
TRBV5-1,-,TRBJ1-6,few,CASSLERDSPLHF,TGCGCCAGCAGCTTGGAACGGGATTCACCCCTCCACTTT
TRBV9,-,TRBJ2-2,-,CASSVSSNTGELFF,TGTGCCAGCAGCGTCTCCTCGAACACCGGGGAGCTGTTTTTT
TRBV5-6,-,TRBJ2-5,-,CASSLGPLETQYF,TGTGCCAGCAGCTTGGGGCCCTTAGAGACCCAGTACTTC
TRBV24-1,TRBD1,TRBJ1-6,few,CATSVHGTGPNSPLHF,TGTGCCACCAGTGTCCACGGGACAGGGCCTAATTCACCCCTCCACTTT
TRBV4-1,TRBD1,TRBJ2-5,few,CASRNRGQETQYF,TGCGCCAGCAGGAACAGGGGGCAGGAGACCCAGTACTTC
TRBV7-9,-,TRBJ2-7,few,CASSLGGTVYEQYF,TGTGCCAGCAGCTTAGGGGGGACGGTCTACGAGCAGTACTTC
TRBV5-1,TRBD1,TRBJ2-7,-,CASSGSGDRGYEQHF,TGCGCCAGCAGCGGGAGTGGCGACAGGGGTTACGAGCAGCACTTC
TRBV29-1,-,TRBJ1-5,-,CSVLTGNQPQHF,TGCAGCGTCCTTACAGGGAATCAGCCCCAGCATTTT
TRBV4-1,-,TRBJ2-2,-,CASSQDPGTGELFF,TGCGCCAGCAGCCAAGATCCGGGGACCGGGGAGCTGTTTTTT
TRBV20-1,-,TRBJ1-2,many,CSGNFGYGYTF,TGCAGTGGGAATTTCGGATATGGCTACACCTTC
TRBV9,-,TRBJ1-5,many,CASSKGLQQPQHF,TGTGCCAGCAGCAAGGGGTTGCAGCAGCCCCAGCATTTT
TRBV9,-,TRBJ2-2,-,CASSITGHVSGELFF,TGTGCCAGCAGCATTACCGGGCACGTCTCCGGGGAGCTGTTTTTT
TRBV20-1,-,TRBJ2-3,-,CSARDRVGGTDTQYF,TGCAGTGCTAGAGATAGGGTGGGGGGCACAGATACGCAGTATTTT
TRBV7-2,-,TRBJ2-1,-,CASSLRAINEQFF,TGTGCCAGCAGCCTTCGGGCTATCAATGAGCAGTTCTTC
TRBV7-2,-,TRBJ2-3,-,CASSLERSTDTQYF,TGTGCCAGCAGCTTAGAACGGAGCACAGATACGCAGTATTTT
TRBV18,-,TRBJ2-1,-,CASSPPGNSYNEQFF,TGTGCCAGCTCACCACCAGGGAACTCCTACAATGAGCAGTTCTTC
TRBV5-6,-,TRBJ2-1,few,CASSLVGGGWFF,TGTGCCAGCAGCTTGGTGGGGGGCGGATGGTTCTTC
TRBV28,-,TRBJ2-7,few,CATAKHSPSYEQYF,TGTGCCACCGCTAAGCACAGCCCCTCCTACGAGCAGTACTTC
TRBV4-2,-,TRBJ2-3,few,CASSQGSLTDTQYF,TGTGCCAGCAGCCAAGGGTCCCTTACAGATACGCAGTATTTT
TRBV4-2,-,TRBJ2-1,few,CASSRGTPSYNEQFF,TGTGCCAGCAGCCGCGGGACGCCGTCCTACAATGAGCAGTTCTTC
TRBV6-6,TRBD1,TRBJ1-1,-,CASSPRQGMNTEAFF,TGTGCCAGCAGTCCTAGACAGGGGATGAACACTGAAGCTTTCTTT
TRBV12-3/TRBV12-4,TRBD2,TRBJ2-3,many,CASSTPNGLAAGDTQYF,TGTGCCAGCTCGACCCCAAATGGACTAGCGGCGGGAGATACGCAGTATTTT
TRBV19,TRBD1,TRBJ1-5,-,CASSPHGQDQSQHF,TGTGCCAGCAGCCCCCATGGACAGGATCAGTCCCAGCATTTT
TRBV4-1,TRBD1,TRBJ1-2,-,CASSLTGTARGYTF,TGCGCCAGCAGTCTAACCGGGACAGCTAGAGGCTACACCTTC
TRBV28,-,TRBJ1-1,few,CASSSQGRGGDTEAFF,TGTGCCAGCAGTTCACAGGGCAGGGGCGGAGACACTGAAGCTTTCTTT
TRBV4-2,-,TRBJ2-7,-,CASSQSAGAGEQYF,TGTGCCAGCAGCCAATCGGCAGGGGCTGGCGAGCAGTACTTC
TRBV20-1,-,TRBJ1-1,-,CSASRASAEAFF,TGCAGTGCTAGCAGGGCGTCGGCTGAAGCTTTCTTT
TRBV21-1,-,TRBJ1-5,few,CASSRQGPGGPQHF,TGTGCCAGCAGTCGACAGGGCCCAGGGGGGCCCCAGCATTTT
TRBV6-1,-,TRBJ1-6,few,CASSEGVGGYNSPLHF,TGTGCCAGCAGTGAAGGGGTCGGGGGGTATAATTCACCCCTCCACTTT
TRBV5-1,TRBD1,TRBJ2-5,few,CASSLQGALETQYF,TGCGCCAGCAGCCTGCAGGGGGCGCTGGAGACCCAGTACTTC
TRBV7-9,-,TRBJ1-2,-,CASSAPLTNYGYTF,TGTGCCAGCAGCGCCCCCTTAACTAACTATGGCTACACCTTC
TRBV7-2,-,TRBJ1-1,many,CASSFSMNTEAFF,TGTGCCAGCAGTTTCAGCATGAACACTGAAGCTTTCTTT
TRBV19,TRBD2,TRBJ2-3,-,CASRTSGGDTQYF,TGTGCCAGCCGTACTAGCGGGGGTGATACGCAGTATTTT
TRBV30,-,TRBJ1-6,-,CAWTGRTFSPLHF,TGTGCCTGGACAGGGCGGACGTTTTCACCCCTCCACTTT
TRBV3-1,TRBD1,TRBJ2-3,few,CASSQVGQGPDTQYF,TGTGCCAGCAGCCAAGTGGGACAGGGTCCAGATACGCAGTATTTT
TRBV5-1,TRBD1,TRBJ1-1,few,CASSSTGGNTEAFF,TGCGCCAGCAGCTCCACAGGGGGGAACACTGAAGCTTTCTTT
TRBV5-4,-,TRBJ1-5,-,CASSSSWRQPQHF,TGTGCCAGCAGCTCTTCCTGGCGGCAGCCCCAGCATTTT
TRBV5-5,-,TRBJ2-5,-,CATGERETQYF,TGTGCCACAGGGGAGCGGGAGACCCAGTACTTC
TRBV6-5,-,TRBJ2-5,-,CASSPAWGETQYF,TGTGCCAGCAGCCCCGCCTGGGGAGAGACCCAGTACTTC
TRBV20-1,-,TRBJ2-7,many,CSAPGRGEFGYEQYF,TGCAGTGCTCCCGGCCGTGGGGAATTCGGCTACGAGCAGTACTTC
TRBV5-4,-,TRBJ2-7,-,CASSLDDIQEYF,TGTGCCAGCAGCTTGGATGACATTCAGGAGTACTTC
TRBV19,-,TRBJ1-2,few,CASKGVGNYGYTF,TGTGCCAGTAAAGGAGTTGGGAACTATGGCTACACCTTC
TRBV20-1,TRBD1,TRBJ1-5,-,CSAVTGGKRNQPQHF,TGCAGTGCTGTCACAGGGGGCAAGCGCAATCAGCCCCAGCATTTT
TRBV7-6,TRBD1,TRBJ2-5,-,CASSLTGGGETQYF,TGTGCCAGCAGCTTGACAGGGGGCGGTGAGACCCAGTACTTC
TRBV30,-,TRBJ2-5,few,CAWGLLAGETQYF,TGTGCCTGGGGCCTCTTGGCCGGAGAGACCCAGTACTTC
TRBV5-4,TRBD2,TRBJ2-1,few,CASSFPSSGGPSSYNEQFF,TGTGCCAGCAGCTTTCCGTCTAGCGGGGGACCCAGCTCCTACAATGAGCAGTTCTTC
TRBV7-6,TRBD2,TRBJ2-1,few,CASSLARAGGHNEQFF,TGTGCCAGCAGCTTAGCAAGAGCGGGGGGACACAATGAGCAGTTCTTC
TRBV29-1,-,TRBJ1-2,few,CSVEGAGDGYTF,TGCAGCGTTGAAGGTGCAGGAGATGGCTACACCTTC
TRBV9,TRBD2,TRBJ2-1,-,CASSVAGGSYNEQFF,TGTGCCAGCAGCGTAGCGGGGGGCTCCTACAATGAGCAGTTCTTC
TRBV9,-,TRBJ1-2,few,CASSPEMMTDYGYTF,TGTGCCAGCAGCCCCGAGATGATGACGGATTATGGCTACACCTTC